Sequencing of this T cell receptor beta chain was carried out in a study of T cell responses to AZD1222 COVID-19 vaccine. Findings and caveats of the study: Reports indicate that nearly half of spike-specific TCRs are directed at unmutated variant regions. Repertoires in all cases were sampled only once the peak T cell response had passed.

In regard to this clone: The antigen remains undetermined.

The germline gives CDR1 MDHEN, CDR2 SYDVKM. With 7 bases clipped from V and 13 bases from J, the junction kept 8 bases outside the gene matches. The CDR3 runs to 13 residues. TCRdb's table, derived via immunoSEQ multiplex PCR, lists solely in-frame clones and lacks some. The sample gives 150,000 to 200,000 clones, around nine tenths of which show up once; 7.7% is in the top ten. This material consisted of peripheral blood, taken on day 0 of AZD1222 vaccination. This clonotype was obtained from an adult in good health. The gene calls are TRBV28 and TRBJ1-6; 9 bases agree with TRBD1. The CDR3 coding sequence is TGTGCCAGCACGGGACAGGGATGGTTTCCCCTCCACTTT. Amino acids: CASTGQGWFPLHF.